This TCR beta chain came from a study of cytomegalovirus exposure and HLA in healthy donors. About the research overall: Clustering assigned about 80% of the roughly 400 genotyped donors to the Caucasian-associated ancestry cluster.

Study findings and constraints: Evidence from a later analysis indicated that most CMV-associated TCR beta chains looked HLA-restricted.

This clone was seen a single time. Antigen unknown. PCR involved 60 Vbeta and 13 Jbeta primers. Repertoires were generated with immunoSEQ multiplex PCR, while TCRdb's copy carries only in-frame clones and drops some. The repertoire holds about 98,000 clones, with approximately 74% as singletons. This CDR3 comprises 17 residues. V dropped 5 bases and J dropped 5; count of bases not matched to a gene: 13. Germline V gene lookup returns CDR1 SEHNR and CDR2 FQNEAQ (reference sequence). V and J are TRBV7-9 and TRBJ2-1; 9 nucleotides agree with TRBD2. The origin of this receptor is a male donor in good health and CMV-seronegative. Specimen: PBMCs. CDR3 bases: TGTGCCAGCAGCCTAGTAGGTTTGCGGGAGGGACACAATGAGCAGTTCTTC. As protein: CASSLVGLREGHNEQFF.